This T cell receptor (beta chain) was identified during a study of T-cell reconstitution after alpha-beta-depleted transplantation in children. TCRbeta library preparation incorporated unique molecular identifiers. TCRdb processed the PCR reads anew with MiXCR; each CDR3 protein has one entry. Of around 300,000 distinct CDR3 sequences listed, over 7.5% were seen once; the top ten hold 8.5% to 9.5%. The CDR3 has 15 amino acids. V shed 2 bases, J shed 3 bases, and the junction held 2 bases outside the gene matches. In germline, CDR1 is MDHEN, CDR2 SYDVKM. Broader study findings: Among T cells one year after transplant, newly produced cells accounted for most counts and diversity.

The table lists this clonotype with many counts. Antigen specificity is unknown. The TCR originated in a female patient between 2 and 15 years old who had a stem cell transplant for Fanconi anemia, so the T cells may come from the graft donor. The starting material was peripheral blood, obtained 360 days after TCRalphabeta/CD19-depleted stem cell transplant. V usage is TRBV28 and J usage is TRBJ2-1, with 9 bases matching TRBD2. The CDR3 sequence is CASSLGTSNYNEQFF. CDR3 coding DNA: TGTGCCAGCAGTTTAGGGACTAGCAACTACAATGAGCAGTTCTTC.